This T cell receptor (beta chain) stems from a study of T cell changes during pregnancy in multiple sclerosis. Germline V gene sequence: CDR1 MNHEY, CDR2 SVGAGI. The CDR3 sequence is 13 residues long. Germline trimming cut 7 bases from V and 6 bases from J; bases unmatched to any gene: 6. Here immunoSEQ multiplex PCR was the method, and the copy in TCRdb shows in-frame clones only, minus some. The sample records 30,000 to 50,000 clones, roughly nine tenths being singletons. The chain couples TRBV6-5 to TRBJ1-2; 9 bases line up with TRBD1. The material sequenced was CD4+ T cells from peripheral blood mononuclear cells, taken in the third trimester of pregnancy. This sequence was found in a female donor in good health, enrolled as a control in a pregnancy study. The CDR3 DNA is TGTGCCAGCACGAATACAGGGGGCGATGGCTACACCTTC. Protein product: CASTNTGGDGYTF.